The rows below give T cell receptor beta chains drawn from one sample of a study of control samples from healthy donors and cancer patients. Assay: immunoSEQ multiplex PCR; the TCRdb copy retains only in-frame clones and omits some. Of roughly 150,000 clones listed, approximately 94% are singletons. Sequencing input: blood. The receptors derive from a young man in good health. Both conserved end residues are part of each CDR3. The order of the fields is J gene, D gene, V gene, clone size, CDR3 protein, CDR3 DNA. D genes are given only for firm matches. Not every row has a clone size; where given, it reads once, few, many or a size class.

TRBJ2-7	-	TRBV5-6	-	CASSSSGSSYEQYF	TGTGCCAGCAGCTCTTCGGGGAGCTCCTACGAGCAGTACTTC
TRBJ2-7	TRBD1	TRBV30	-	CAWSIQGAAINEQYF	TGTGCCTGGAGTATTCAGGGGGCGGCAATAAACGAGCAGTACTTC
TRBJ2-2	-	TRBV30	-	CAWSPGTNTGELFF	TGTGCCTGGAGTCCCGGGACGAACACCGGGGAGCTGTTTTTT
TRBJ1-6	TRBD1	TRBV19	-	CASSDREKPYNSPLHF	TGTGCCAGTAGTGACAGGGAGAAGCCCTATAATTCACCCCTCCACTTT
TRBJ1-5	TRBD1	TRBV19	-	CASSTWSRDRDNQPQHF	TGTGCCAGTAGTACATGGTCCCGGGACAGGGACAATCAGCCCCAGCATTTT
TRBJ2-1	-	TRBV5-1	-	CASSYSGAYNEQFF	TGCGCCAGCAGCTATAGCGGAGCCTACAATGAGCAGTTCTTC
TRBJ2-1	TRBD2	TRBV4-1	-	CASSQAGGSSYNEQFF	TGCGCCAGCAGCCAAGCGGGGGGGAGCTCCTACAATGAGCAGTTCTTC
TRBJ2-1	TRBD2	TRBV5-6	-	CASRRDPQGLANNEQFF	TGTGCCAGCAGACGCGATCCCCAGGGACTAGCGAACAATGAGCAGTTCTTC
TRBJ1-1	-	TRBV19	-	CASTFHREKNTEAFF	TGTGCCAGTACCTTCCACAGGGAAAAGAACACTGAAGCTTTCTTT
TRBJ1-4	TRBD1	TRBV3-1/TRBV3-2	-	CASSQGTGDNEKLFF	TGTGCCAGCAGCCAAGGGACAGGGGATAATGAAAAACTGTTTTTT
TRBJ1-2	TRBD1	TRBV19	-	CASSRARDRDPGYTF	TGTGCCAGTAGTAGGGCCCGGGACAGGGACCCTGGCTACACCTTC
TRBJ2-7	-	TRBV29-1	-	CSVWAPDTGTSSYEQYF	TGCAGCGTTTGGGCCCCTGACACAGGCACCAGCTCCTACGAGCAGTACTTC
TRBJ2-7	-	TRBV9	-	CASSVGTAYEQYF	TGTGCCAGCAGCGTAGGGACAGCCTACGAGCAGTACTTC
TRBJ1-3	TRBD1	TRBV10-2	-	CASSENFKGAEGNTIYF	TGCGCCAGCAGTGAGAACTTCAAGGGGGCCGAAGGAAACACCATATATTTT
TRBJ2-3	-	TRBV5-1	-	CASSSNRDKGTDTQYF	TGCGCCAGCAGCTCAAACAGGGATAAGGGCACAGATACGCAGTATTTT
TRBJ2-1	-	TRBV27	-	CASASLLGGAEQFF	TGTGCCAGCGCCTCGCTCTTGGGGGGCGCTGAGCAGTTCTTC
TRBJ2-1	-	TRBV11-3	-	CASSLDYRGNEQFF	TGTGCCAGCAGCTTAGATTATCGCGGCAATGAGCAGTTCTTC
TRBJ1-5	-	TRBV28	once	CASRPGTEGVLAQHF	TGTGCCAGCAGACCCGGGACCGAGGGGGTTTTGGCCCAGCATTTT
TRBJ1-2	TRBD1	TRBV12-5	-	CASGSTRDRVFSPYGYTF	TGTGCTAGTGGCTCGACCCGGGACAGGGTTTTCTCCCCCTATGGCTACACCTTC
TRBJ2-3	TRBD2	TRBV4-3	-	CASSLLAGGPSDTQYF	TGCGCCAGCAGCCTCCTAGCGGGAGGGCCATCAGATACGCAGTATTTT